The next 28 T cell receptor beta chains were all read from a single sample in a study of CD8 T cells in Susac syndrome. Random hexamers were used to reverse transcribe the RNA input (roughly 0.5 to 1 ug). TCRdb fed the immunoSEQ multiplex PCR reads into MiXCR, producing one record per CDR3 protein. Among roughly 190,000 distinct CDR3 sequences listed, about 94% were seen once. Sequences were obtained from CD4+ T cells from PBMCs. The source is a human donor in good health.

The chain carries TRBV7-9 and TRBJ2-5, with TRBD1 matching 8 bases. V was clipped by 5 bases and J by 5 bases; unmatched bases: 7. CDR1 and CDR2 (germline): SEHNR, FQNEAQ (reference sequence). The CDR3 has 14 residues. CDR3 region: CASSPYRGMETQYF. The CDR3 nucleotides are TGTGCCAGCAGCCCTTACAGGGGGATGGAGACCCAGTACTTC.

V gene TRBV6-5 combines with J gene TRBJ2-7; D is perhaps TRBD2 (7 bases). V lost 7 bases, J lost 5 bases, and 9 bases lay in between. This CDR3 has 11 residues. The germline V gene has CDR1 MNHEY and CDR2 SVGAGI. The CDR3 here is CASTGGHEQYF. The CDR3 DNA reads TGTGCCAGCACCGGGGGGCACGAGCAGTACTTC.

The V call is TRBV30, the J call TRBJ2-1; 8 nucleotides align to TRBD1. The CDR3 covers 14 residues. Germline CDR1 reads GTSNPN; CDR2 reads SVGIG (reference sequence). V gave up 4 bases and J gave up 6 bases; unmatched junction bases: 8. CDR3 DNA: TGTGCCTGGAACACCGGGACAGGTAGCAATGAGCAGTTCTTC. Translation gives CAWNTGTGSNEQFF. The full variable domain, its missing parts supplied by reference TRBV30 and TRBJ2-1, is SQTIHQWPATLVQPVGSPLSLECTVEGTSNPNLYWYRQAAGRGLQLLFYSVGIGQISSEVPQNLSASRPQDRQFILSSKKLLLSDSGFYLCAWNTGTGSNEQFFGPGTRLTVL.

There are a few counts of this clonotype. The chain has TRBV7-2 and TRBJ1-1; D might be TRBD1 (5 bases). This CDR3 contains 14 residues. V lost 7 bases to trimming and J lost 0 bases, with 12 bases between them. CDR1 is SGHTA and CDR2 is FQGNSA in the germline V gene. The CDR3 here is CASTLGRVNTEAFF. The CDR3, as DNA: TGTGCCAGCACCCTGGGACGGGTGAACACTGAAGCTTTCTTT.

The V gene is TRBV20-1, the J gene TRBJ2-5; 7 bases agree with TRBD2. The germline V gene has CDR1 DFQATT and CDR2 SNEGSKA (reference sequence). This CDR3 has 14 residues. Trimming took 5 bases from V and 5 from J; bases not matched to a gene: 11. The CDR3 coding sequence is TGCAGTGCTCGCAGCGGGATCCACTGGGAGACCCAGTACTTC. It specifies CSARSGIHWETQYF.

This clonotype has more than one count but fewer than ten. In DNA, the CDR3 is TGTGCCAGCTCGAGGACGGTAGCTAACTATGGCTACACCTTC. It specifies CASSRTVANYGYTF. The gene calls are TRBV6-5 and TRBJ1-2; D is unclear. V lost 8 bases and J 0 bases, leaving 13 bases between the germline ends. Looked up from germline, CDR1 is MNHEY and CDR2 is SVGAGI. The CDR3 totals 14 residues.

V usage is TRBV5-1 and J usage is TRBJ2-7, with TRBD1 matching 8 bases. V shed 4 bases, J shed 1 base, and the junction held 4 bases outside the gene matches. This CDR3 region has 14 residues. Germline assignment: CDR1 SGHRS and CDR2 YFSETQ. CDR3 sequence: CASSGQGRSYEQYF. For the CDR3, the DNA is TGCGCCAGCAGCGGACAGGGAAGGTCCTACGAGCAGTACTTC.

V is TRBV5-1 and J is TRBJ1-2; 7 positions agree with TRBD1. After removal of 1 base from V and 10 bases from J, the junction contained 13 bases not matched to a gene. This CDR3 comprises 15 residues. Germline V gives CDR1 SGHRS, CDR2 YFSETQ. In nucleotides, the CDR3 is TGCGCCAGCAGCTTGACCCATTGGACAGGAGGCCTCTACACCTTC. Its translation is CASSLTHWTGGLYTF. Combining the CDR3 with reference TRBV5-1 and TRBJ1-2 gives the whole variable domain KAGVTQTPRYLIKTRGQQVTLSCSPISGHRSVSWYQQTPGQGLQFLFEYFSETQRNKGNFPGRFSGRQFSNSRSEMNVSTLELGDSALYLCASSLTHWTGGLYTFGSGTRLTVV.

V gene TRBV18 combines with J gene TRBJ1-2; TRBD1 matches at 9 bases. After removal of 1 base from V and 5 bases from J, the junction contained 17 bases not matched to a gene. This CDR3 spans 19 amino acids. CDR1 and CDR2 (germline): KGHSH, LQKENI. CDR3 coding DNA: TGTGCCAGCTCACCACTCTTCTCCCGGGACAGGGCGGGTCGATATGGCTACACCTTC. Translating it yields CASSPLFSRDRAGRYGYTF.

V and J are TRBV19 and TRBJ2-7; TRBD1 matches 8 bases. Germline CDR1 reads LNHDA; CDR2 reads SQIVND (reference sequence). The CDR3 totals 14 residues. CDR3 nucleotide sequence: TGTGCCAGCAAAGTGGACAGGGTCTCCCACGAGCAGTACGTC. This codes for CASKVDRVSHEQYV.

This chain uses TRBV7-3 with TRBJ2-1, with a possible D match to TRBD2 (6 bases). The length of the CDR3 is 15 residues. The V gene lost 6 bases and the J gene lost 5 bases, with 17 bases spanning the gap. Germline CDR1 and CDR2: SGHTA and FQGTGA. This chain's CDR3 is CASSRVGTANNEQFF. CDR3 DNA: TGTGCCAGCAGTCGAGTAGGGACTGCAAACAATGAGCAGTTCTTC.

This rearrangement joins TRBV2 to TRBJ2-3; a possible D gene is TRBD1 (6 bases). Germline CDR1 and CDR2: SNHLY and FYNNEI. The CDR3 contains 14 residues. The V end was cut by 8 bases, the J end by 2 bases, with 14 bases between. The CDR3 here is CASGAGANTDTQYF. The CDR3 DNA sequence: TGTGCCAGCGGGGCAGGGGCTAACACAGATACGCAGTATTTT.

The genes are TRBV23-1 and TRBJ1-1, with D unclear. TRBV23-1 is an ORF for which the function is uncertain. The CDR3 extends over 11 amino acids. V was pared by 0 bases and J by 6 bases, with 2 bases between. CDR3 amino acids: CASSQSAEAFF. CDR3 coding DNA: TGCGCCAGCAGTCAATCGGCTGAAGCTTTCTTT.

V gene TRBV16 combines with J gene TRBJ2-2; D gene ambiguous. Trimming removed 2 bases from V and 4 bases from J, with 11 bases in between. The CDR3 spans 15 residues. Germline V lookup: CDR1 KGHSY, CDR2 FQNENV. As DNA, the CDR3 is TGTGCCAGCAGCCAAACTTCTCCCTCCACCGGGGAGCTGTTTTTT. Translated: CASSQTSPSTGELFF.

The chain has TRBV10-3 and TRBJ1-1; TRBD1 matches at 7 bases. The CDR3 totals 15 residues. The V gene's germline CDR1 is ENHRY and CDR2 SYGVKD. Germline trimming cut 0 bases from V and 6 bases from J; bases unmatched to any gene: 7. The CDR3 is CAISESSGRGAEAFF. The DNA of the CDR3 is TGTGCCATCAGTGAGTCGAGTGGCAGGGGGGCTGAAGCTTTCTTT.

The chain links TRBV6-1 to TRBJ1-6; 7 nucleotides align to TRBD1. CDR3 length: 14 residues. Looked up from germline, CDR1 is MNHNS and CDR2 is SASEGT. J lost 2 bases, V lost 7 bases, and 2 bases had no gene match. CDR3 nucleotides: TGTGCCAGCATCCAGGGGGCCTATAATTCACCCCTCCACTTT. Translated, it gives CASIQGAYNSPLHF.

This rearrangement joins TRBV9 to TRBJ2-2, with D hard to call. The CDR3 runs to 15 residues. Germline CDR1 and CDR2: SGDLS and YYNGEE. Trimming took off 0 bases at V and 6 bases at J, with 12 bases between the two ends. The CDR3 loop is CASSVGLTGAGELFF. The CDR3 DNA sequence: TGTGCCAGCAGCGTAGGGCTCACGGGCGCCGGGGAGCTGTTTTTT.

The J gene is TRBJ1-5, the V gene TRBV4-3; D remains ambiguous. The CDR3 spans 15 residues. Germline CDR1 LGHNA, CDR2 YSLEER. Trimming left V 0 bases short and J 6 bases short, with 12 bases between. CDR3 nucleotides: TGCGCCAGCAGCCAAGATCCTCTGTCTCTTCAGCCCCAGCATTTT. Its protein product is CASSQDPLSLQPQHF.

V and J are TRBV2 and TRBJ1-6; TRBD1 matches at 8 bases. Germline assignment: CDR1 SNHLY and CDR2 FYNNEI. V lost 7 bases and J lost 6; bases outside the gene matches: 5. The CDR3 is 14 amino acids. CDR3 sequence reads: CASIRTGLNSPLHF. The CDR3 region has the DNA TGTGCCAGCATAAGGACAGGGCTTAATTCACCCCTCCACTTT.

The chain employs TRBV11-2 and TRBJ2-7, with D possibly TRBD1 on 5 matching bases. Germline V gene sequence: CDR1 SGHAT, CDR2 FQNNGV. V was cut by 1 base and J by 2 bases, with 12 bases left in between. The CDR3 totals 15 residues. The CDR3 sequence is CASSLGRAETYEQYF. CDR3 nucleotides: TGTGCCAGCAGCTTAGGCAGGGCGGAGACCTACGAGCAGTACTTC.

The chain links TRBV12-3 or TRBV12-4 to TRBJ2-5; the D gene could be TRBD1 or TRBD2 (7 bases each). There are 16 residues in the CDR3. Trimming took 5 bases from V and 4 from J, leaving 20 bases between them. CDR3 in DNA: TGTGCCAGCAGTCAGGGGGGGGGCGTACTAAGAGAGACCCAGTACTTC. This sequence encodes CASSQGGGVLRETQYF.

The chain combines TRBV15 with TRBJ1-6; the D gene is possibly TRBD1 (6 bases). Per germline, CDR1 LNHNV and CDR2 YYDKDF (reference sequence). The CDR3 has 16 residues. V was clipped by 2 bases and J by 8 bases, with 16 bases between them. The DNA of the CDR3 is TGTGCCACCAGCAGACCATTAGGCAGGGGATATTCACCCCTCCACTTT. Translating it yields CATSRPLGRGYSPLHF.

This clonotype has only a few counts. V usage is TRBV6-2 or TRBV6-3 and J usage is TRBJ1-6; D ambiguous. V dropped 5 bases and J dropped 9 bases, with 8 bases sitting between them. CDR3 length: 12 residues. CDR1 and CDR2 from the germline V gene are MNHEY and SVGEGT. The CDR3 DNA reads TGTGCCAGCAGTAACCCGGCTTCACCCCTCCACTTT. It translates to CASSNPASPLHF.

The chain recombines TRBV7-9 with TRBJ2-4; D may be TRBD1 (5 bases). Germline V lookup: CDR1 SEHNR, CDR2 FQNEAQ (reference sequence). V dropped 2 bases and J dropped 0 bases, with 14 bases sitting between them. The CDR3 sequence is 17 residues long. The CDR3 reads CASSLNPGSLAKNIQYF. CDR3 nucleotides: TGTGCCAGCAGCTTAAACCCAGGGTCTTTAGCCAAAAACATTCAGTACTTC.

This chain uses TRBV5-1 with TRBJ1-1; D is undetermined. Germline V gene data show CDR1 as SGHRS and CDR2 as YFSETQ. The length of the CDR3 is 15 residues. Trimming took 0 bases from V and 3 from J, leaving 12 bases between them. In DNA, the CDR3 is TGCGCCAGCAGCTTGGGGGGAGAGGTATACACTGAAGCTTTCTTT. Translated, it gives CASSLGGEVYTEAFF. The full variable domain, in which reference TRBV5-1 and TRBJ1-1 provide the parts outside the CDR3, is KAGVTQTPRYLIKTRGQQVTLSCSPISGHRSVSWYQQTPGQGLQFLFEYFSETQRNKGNFPGRFSGRQFSNSRSEMNVSTLELGDSALYLCASSLGGEVYTEAFFGQGTRLTVV.

This chain uses TRBV28 with TRBJ2-7; 8 bases match TRBD1. J lost 3 bases, V lost 5 bases, and 6 bases had no gene match. This CDR3 contains 14 residues. CDR1 is MDHEN and CDR2 is SYDVKM in the germline V gene. In nucleotides, the CDR3 is TGTGCCAGCAGTCGGACAGGGCCCATCTACGAGCAGTACTTC. Its protein product is CASSRTGPIYEQYF.

Note on this clonotype: It is unclear where the CDR3 begins or ends on the DNA, so no DNA is shown, and the CDR3 is as TCRdb lists it. V is TRBV29-1 and J is TRBJ1-2. Germline-derived CDR1 and CDR2 are SQVTM and ANQGSEA. With termini counted, the CDR3 has 14 amino acids. The CDR3 loop reads CSVTPASGAYGCTF.

This sequence joins TRBV19 and TRBJ2-1; 8 nucleotides agree with TRBD2. Germline CDR1 is LNHDA and CDR2 is SQIVND (reference sequence). There are 14 residues in the CDR3. V lost 7 bases, J lost 5 bases, and 7 bases stayed unmatched. The CDR3 DNA reads TGTGCCAGTACTACTAGCGGACTAGACAATGAGCAGTTCTTC. It specifies CASTTSGLDNEQFF.